The rows below give T cell receptor beta chains drawn from one sample of a study of graft-versus-host responses after intestinal transplantation. This table comes from immunoSEQ multiplex PCR, and its TCRdb copy is limited to in-frame clones, with some not included. Of over 9,000 clones in the sample, over 75% were seen once. The source material was PBMCs, sampled approximately 240 days after intestinal transplant. These receptors all stem from a human patient who received an intestinal transplant, so some T cells may come from the graft donor. CDR3s include the opening cysteine and the closing phenylalanine or tryptophan. D genes are given only for firm matches. Size is omitted from some rows. Given values are once, few, many or a class for expanded clones.

J | D | V | size | CDR3 | DNA
TRBJ2-2 | TRBD1 | TRBV7-3 | once | CASSPRDRGPAAGELFF | TGTGCCAGCAGCCCCCGGGACAGGGGGCCGGCCGCCGGGGAGCTGTTTTTT
TRBJ2-7 | - | TRBV10-2 | once | CASTPGVAGEQYF | TGCGCCAGCACCCCAGGGGTAGCGGGCGAGCAGTACTTC
TRBJ2-2 | - | TRBV9 | - | CASSVGKGVGTGELFF | TGTGCCAGCAGCGTAGGAAAGGGGGTAGGCACCGGGGAGCTGTTTTTT
TRBJ2-1 | - | TRBV7-2 | large | CASSITPAPAYNEQFF | TGTGCCAGCAGTATCACCCCGGCCCCTGCCTACAATGAGCAGTTCTTC
TRBJ2-4 | - | TRBV7-2 | - | CASTLDRGKNIQYF | TGTGCCAGCACCTTAGACCGGGGGAAAAACATTCAGTACTTC
TRBJ2-3 | TRBD2 | TRBV9 | - | CASSARLAGGADTQYF | TGTGCCAGCAGCGCCCGACTAGCGGGAGGGGCAGATACGCAGTATTTT
TRBJ2-7 | TRBD1 | TRBV2 | - | CASRDRAFEQYF | TGTGCCAGCAGGGACAGGGCTTTCGAGCAGTACTTC
TRBJ2-4 | TRBD1 | TRBV19 | - | CASLGQRNIQYF | TGTGCCAGTCTGGGACAGAGGAACATTCAGTACTTC
TRBJ2-7 | - | TRBV19 | - | CASRDSYEQYF | TGTGCCAGTAGGGACTCCTACGAGCAGTACTTC
TRBJ2-3 | TRBD1 | TRBV7-9 | - | CASSPDRASTDTQYF | TGTGCCAGCAGCCCGGACAGGGCGAGCACAGATACGCAGTATTTT
TRBJ2-7 | TRBD1 | TRBV27 | - | CATSTGQNYEQYF | TGTGCCACTTCGACGGGACAGAACTACGAGCAGTACTTC
TRBJ2-7 | TRBD1 | TRBV6-9 | - | CASSYYGTDLYEQYF | TGTGCCAGCAGTTACTATGGGACAGACCTATACGAGCAGTACTTC
TRBJ1-1 | - | TRBV4-1 | - | CASSPVGGFEAFF | TGCGCCAGCAGCCCTGTTGGGGGTTTTGAAGCTTTCTTT
TRBJ2-7 | TRBD2 | TRBV7-2 | - | CASSLGLAYEQYF | TGTGCCAGCAGCTTAGGACTAGCGTATGAGCAGTACTTC
TRBJ2-1 | TRBD2 | TRBV7-3 | few | CASSLGFRSSGSLDSSYNEQFF | TGTGCCAGCAGCTTAGGTTTCCGGAGTAGCGGGAGTCTGGATTCCTCCTACAATGAGCAGTTCTTC
TRBJ1-1 | - | TRBV5-1 | - | CASSLERGTEAFF | TGCGCCAGCAGCTTGGAGAGGGGCACTGAAGCTTTCTTT
TRBJ1-5 | - | TRBV7-9 | few | CASSSDSYQPQHF | TGTGCCAGCAGCTCGGACAGCTATCAGCCCCAGCATTTT
TRBJ2-1 | - | TRBV9 | - | CASSVTGNEQFF | TGTGCCAGCAGCGTAACCGGCAATGAGCAGTTCTTC
TRBJ1-6 | - | TRBV2 | - | CASTWYVGTNSPLHF | TGTGCCAGCACCTGGTATGTGGGGACCAATTCACCCCTCCACTTT
TRBJ1-5 | - | TRBV30 | - | CAWSGLAGQPQHF | TGTGCCTGGAGTGGACTTGCTGGTCAGCCCCAGCATTTT
TRBJ2-2 | - | TRBV18 | - | CASSPLGQNTGELFF | TGTGCCAGCTCACCACTGGGACAGAACACCGGGGAGCTGTTTTTT
TRBJ1-2 | TRBD1 | TRBV19 | - | CASSRTGSYGYTF | TGTGCCAGTAGTAGGACAGGGAGTTATGGCTACACCTTC
TRBJ2-5 | - | TRBV19 | - | CASSSGPYQETQYF | TGTGCCAGTAGTAGCGGCCCCTATCAAGAGACCCAGTACTTC
TRBJ2-3 | - | TRBV28 | - | CASSLVGARDTQYF | TGTGCCAGCAGTTTGGTGGGGGCAAGAGATACGCAGTATTTT
TRBJ1-5 | - | TRBV19 | few | CASREGNQPQHF | TGTGCCAGTAGAGAGGGAAATCAGCCCCAGCATTTT
TRBJ1-2 | - | TRBV7-7 | few | CASSFPGGARGYTF | TGTGCCAGCAGCTTCCCGGGCGGGGCGCGGGGCTACACCTTC
TRBJ2-7 | - | TRBV9 | few | CASSVEDRAPSYEQYF | TGTGCCAGCAGCGTAGAGGACAGAGCCCCCTCCTACGAGCAGTACTTC
TRBJ1-6 | TRBD1 | TRBV4-2 | - | CASSHTTPGGKSSYNSPLHF | TGTGCCAGCAGCCACACTACACCAGGGGGTAAAAGCTCCTATAATTCACCCCTCCACTTT
TRBJ1-1 | - | TRBV30 | few | CAWSERWKGDVNTEAFF | TGTGCCTGGAGTGAAAGATGGAAAGGGGACGTGAACACTGAAGCTTTCTTT
TRBJ1-1 | - | TRBV28 | few | CASRDTEAFF | TGTGCCAGCAGGGACACTGAAGCTTTCTTT
TRBJ1-3 | TRBD1 | TRBV6-1 | - | CASSGDSRYTIYF | TGTGCCAGCAGTGGGGACAGTAGGTACACCATATATTTT
TRBJ2-2 | - | TRBV6-4 | - | CASSASSTGELFF | TGTGCCAGCAGCGCCAGCAGCACCGGGGAGCTGTTTTTT
TRBJ1-5 | - | TRBV5-5 | - | CASSLEGTWGNQPQHF | TGTGCCAGCAGCTTGGAAGGGACTTGGGGCAATCAGCCCCAGCATTTT
TRBJ2-7 | - | TRBV7-9 | few | CASSLSIPSEQYF | TGTGCCAGCAGCTTGAGTATCCCGAGCGAGCAGTACTTC
TRBJ2-7 | TRBD1 | TRBV5-1 | - | CATSTGGATIEQYF | TGCGCCACTTCGACAGGGGGCGCAACGATCGAGCAGTACTTC
TRBJ2-2 | TRBD1 | TRBV6-5 | - | CASSYASGGGGELFF | TGTGCCAGCAGTTACGCGTCAGGGGGTGGCGGGGAGCTGTTTTTT
TRBJ2-1 | TRBD2 | TRBV7-3 | - | CASSLKAGGPNNEQFF | TGTGCCAGCAGCTTAAAGGCGGGAGGGCCAAACAATGAGCAGTTCTTC
TRBJ1-4 | - | TRBV6-1 | - | CASSDRTGSGDEKLFF | TGTGCCAGCAGTGATCGTACAGGTTCGGGAGATGAAAAACTGTTTTTT
TRBJ2-6 | TRBD1 | TRBV7-8 | - | CASSLGGTVSGANVLTF | TGTGCCAGCAGCTTAGGGGGGACAGTCTCTGGGGCCAACGTCCTGACTTTC
TRBJ1-6 | TRBD1 | TRBV5-1 | - | CASSFGQENSPLHF | TGCGCCAGCAGCTTCGGACAGGAGAATTCACCCCTCCACTTT
TRBJ2-1 | TRBD2 | TRBV27 | - | CASSRTSGSLDEQFF | TGTGCCAGCAGCAGGACTAGCGGGAGCCTCGATGAGCAGTTCTTC
TRBJ2-7 | TRBD2 | TRBV7-3 | - | CASSLTSGTYEQYF | TGTGCCAGCAGCTTGACTAGCGGTACCTACGAGCAGTACTTC
TRBJ2-1 | - | TRBV12-5 | - | CASGLYNEQFF | TGTGCTAGTGGTTTATACAATGAGCAGTTCTTC
TRBJ2-7 | - | TRBV5-6 | - | CASSLAGSASSYEQYF | TGTGCCAGCAGCTTGGCCGGGTCAGCGTCCTCCTACGAGCAGTACTTC
TRBJ2-5 | - | TRBV7-9 | few | CASSLAQETQYF | TGTGCCAGCAGCTTAGCCCAAGAGACCCAGTACTTC
TRBJ2-5 | - | TRBV7-8 | - | CASSFDTETQYF | TGTGCCAGCAGCTTTGACACGGAGACCCAGTACTTC
TRBJ1-4 | - | TRBV6-1 | - | CATLPISALDEKLFF | TGTGCCACCCTTCCAATCAGCGCATTGGATGAAAAACTGTTTTTT
TRBJ2-7 | - | TRBV5-4 | few | CASSLDGRHSYEQYF | TGTGCCAGCAGCTTGGATGGCCGCCACTCCTACGAGCAGTACTTC
TRBJ2-3 | - | TRBV5-4 | - | CASSREGSTDTQYF | TGTGCCAGCAGCCGGGAAGGAAGCACAGATACGCAGTATTTT
TRBJ2-3 | TRBD2 | TRBV28 | once | CASSFPLTSSGRADTQYF | TGTGCCAGCAGTTTCCCCCTAACATCTAGCGGGAGGGCAGATACGCAGTATTTT
TRBJ1-1 | - | TRBV30 | - | CAWTQRDTEAFF | TGTGCCTGGACTCAGAGGGACACTGAAGCTTTCTTT
TRBJ2-7 | TRBD1 | TRBV6-5 | once | CASSSPGTGTYEQYF | TGTGCCAGCAGTTCTCCCGGGACAGGAACCTACGAGCAGTACTTC
TRBJ1-1 | TRBD1 | TRBV30 | - | CAFQGESDTEAFF | TGTGCCTTTCAGGGGGAATCGGACACTGAAGCTTTCTTT
TRBJ1-4 | - | TRBV10-1 | once | CAEPGRPNEKLFF | TGCGCCGAACCGGGACGGCCTAATGAAAAACTGTTTTTT
TRBJ2-7 | - | TRBV13 | - | CASSLGPNEQYF | TGTGCCAGCAGCTTAGGCCCGAACGAGCAGTACTTC